These T cell receptor beta chains were read from a single sample in a study of T cell responses to AZD1222 COVID-19 vaccine. The protocol was immunoSEQ multiplex PCR, while the TCRdb copy is restricted to in-frame clones and leaves out a portion. The sample contains 90,000 to 150,000 clones, approximately 90% of which appear only once. The sample consisted of peripheral blood, taken 28 days after the second AZD1222 dose. These receptors were obtained from an adult who received the AZD1222 COVID-19 vaccine. Each CDR3 is given with its conserved first and last residue. A D gene is named only where the DNA matches it firmly. A row's size may be missing; if present it is once, few, many or a size class.

d_call clone_size j_call v_call cdr3_aa cdr3_nt
NA NA TRBJ1-5 TRBV6-5 CASSYSKYSNQPQHF TGTGCCAGCAGTTACTCGAAGTATAGCAATCAGCCCCAGCATTTT
NA NA TRBJ1-6 TRBV19 CASSPPGARNNSPLHF TGTGCCAGTAGTCCTCCGGGGGCGCGGAATAATTCACCCCTCCACTTT
TRBD1 NA TRBJ2-7 TRBV12-3/TRBV12-4 CASRSDRAEQYF TGTGCCAGCAGATCTGACAGGGCTGAGCAGTACTTC
TRBD1 NA TRBJ2-3 TRBV5-1 CASSAGQGLGWGTDTQYF TGCGCCAGCAGCGCGGGACAGGGGTTAGGATGGGGCACAGATACGCAGTATTTT
NA NA TRBJ2-2 TRBV7-2 CASSLVRPGELFF TGTGCCAGCAGCTTAGTCCGCCCCGGGGAGCTGTTTTTT
NA NA TRBJ1-6 TRBV5-4 CASSLEGDSPLHF TGTGCCAGCAGCTTGGAAGGGGATTCACCCCTCCACTTT
TRBD1 NA TRBJ1-1 TRBV18 CASSRGVRGLMNTEAFF TGTGCCAGCTCACGAGGAGTCAGGGGGCTTATGAACACTGAAGCTTTCTTT
NA NA TRBJ2-7 TRBV28 CASGLPYEQYF TGTGCCAGCGGGTTACCCTACGAGCAGTACTTC
NA NA TRBJ1-2 TRBV6-5 CASSSSRGSYGYTF TGTGCCAGCAGTTCAAGCCGGGGTAGTTATGGCTACACCTTC
TRBD1 NA TRBJ1-3 TRBV9 CASSPHPRGQAGNTIYF TGTGCCAGCAGCCCCCACCCCAGGGGGCAAGCCGGAAACACCATATATTTT
NA few TRBJ1-5 TRBV27 CASSLSAREHSNQPQHF TGTGCCAGCAGTTTATCGGCCAGGGAGCATAGCAATCAGCCCCAGCATTTT
NA NA TRBJ1-4 TRBV18 CASSPRGASEKLFF TGTGCCAGCTCACCCCGAGGTGCATCTGAAAAACTGTTTTTT
NA few TRBJ1-3 TRBV28 CASSLAGALDSTIYF TGTGCCAGCAGTTTGGCAGGGGCTCTAGATTCCACCATATATTTT
NA NA TRBJ1-4 TRBV12-3/TRBV12-4 CASSFGTVEKLFF TGTGCCAGCAGTTTTGGGACTGTTGAAAAACTGTTTTTT
TRBD1 NA TRBJ1-6 TRBV27 CASRPGQRNSPLHF TGTGCCAGCAGACCGGGACAGAGAAATTCACCCCTCCACTTT
NA NA TRBJ1-1 TRBV5-8 CASTPGTANTEAFF TGTGCCAGCACTCCCGGGACGGCAAACACTGAAGCTTTCTTT
NA NA TRBJ1-6 TRBV4-3 CASSLDNSPLHF TGCGCCAGCAGCCTTGATAATTCACCCCTCCACTTT
TRBD1 NA TRBJ1-5 TRBV6-1 CASSDLDRGLPQHF TGTGCCAGCAGTGATTTGGACAGGGGGCTGCCCCAGCATTTT
NA NA TRBJ1-1 TRBV30 CAWSRGLGGNTEAFF TGTGCCTGGAGCAGGGGACTTGGCGGTAACACTGAAGCTTTCTTT
NA NA TRBJ1-6 TRBV7-8 CASSPTLQNSPLHF TGTGCCAGCAGCCCGACGCTCCAAAATTCACCCCTCCACTTT
NA NA TRBJ1-1 TRBV27 CASSLRGTEAFF TGTGCCAGCAGCCTACGGGGGACTGAAGCTTTCTTT
TRBD2 NA TRBJ2-7 TRBV7-7 CASSLAPAGGPYEQYF TGTGCCAGCAGCTTAGCCCCAGCGGGGGGACCCTACGAGCAGTACTTC
NA NA TRBJ1-1 TRBV3-1/TRBV3-2 CASSQPQGNTEAFF TGTGCCAGCAGCCAACCACAGGGAAACACTGAAGCTTTCTTT
NA NA TRBJ1-2 TRBV19 CASSIQASNIGYTF TGTGCCAGTAGTATCCAGGCCAGCAATATAGGCTACACCTTC
TRBD1 NA TRBJ1-2 TRBV6-5 CASSTGGADYGYTF TGTGCCAGCAGCACAGGGGGCGCAGACTATGGCTACACCTTC
NA NA TRBJ1-1 TRBV4-1 CASSSSLPNTEAFF TGCGCCAGCAGTTCAAGCCTGCCTAACACTGAAGCTTTCTTT
NA NA TRBJ1-1 TRBV7-9 CASSPNLGPDTEAFF TGTGCCAGCAGCCCTAACTTGGGGCCTGACACTGAAGCTTTCTTT
NA few TRBJ1-2 TRBV29-1 CSARPGTSYGYTF TGCAGCGCTAGGCCCGGGACCTCATATGGCTACACCTTC
TRBD1 NA TRBJ2-1 TRBV5-1 CASSLSTGSRDEQFF TGCGCCAGCAGCTTGTCGACAGGGTCGAGGGATGAGCAGTTCTTC
NA NA TRBJ1-5 TRBV12-3/TRBV12-4 CASSRLGTQPQHF TGTGCCAGCAGCCGACTAGGGACCCAGCCCCAGCATTTT
NA NA TRBJ1-4 TRBV7-6 CASSALVQGGDEKLFF TGTGCCAGCAGCGCTCTGGTGCAGGGCGGTGATGAAAAACTGTTTTTT
NA NA TRBJ1-3 TRBV7-9 CASSLQPGNTIYF TGTGCCAGCAGCTTGCAGCCAGGAAACACCATATATTTT
NA NA TRBJ1-5 TRBV28 CASSVGPRETQPQHF TGTGCCAGCAGCGTGGGACCAAGGGAAACCCAGCCCCAGCATTTT
NA NA TRBJ2-7 TRBV7-2 CASSLLGGGRDYEQYF TGTGCCAGCAGCTTATTGGGGGGCGGGCGCGACTACGAGCAGTACTTC
TRBD2 NA TRBJ2-5 TRBV7-8 CASSLEGLRGETQYF TGTGCCAGCAGCTTAGAGGGGTTGCGGGGGGAGACCCAGTACTTC
NA NA TRBJ1-2 TRBV5-5 CASSLSGIYGYTF TGTGCCAGCAGCTTGTCAGGGATCTATGGCTACACCTTC
TRBD2 once TRBJ2-2 TRBV19 CASRNPGGAGTGELFF TGTGCCAGTAGGAACCCCGGGGGGGCCGGCACCGGGGAGCTGTTTTTT
NA few TRBJ2-7 TRBV20-1 CSAFLVEQYF TGCAGTGCCTTTCTTGTGGAGCAGTACTTC
TRBD1 NA TRBJ1-2 TRBV19 CASSSQQGVYGYTF TGTGCCAGTAGTAGCCAACAGGGGGTTTATGGCTACACCTTC
NA NA TRBJ1-4 TRBV27 CASRGTTNEKLFF TGTGCCAGCAGAGGAACTACTAATGAAAAACTGTTTTTT
NA NA TRBJ1-5 TRBV28 CASRDPPPAPQHF TGTGCCAGCAGAGACCCACCACCGGCGCCCCAGCATTTT
NA NA TRBJ2-1 TRBV4-3 CASSLQAAGAYNEQFF TGCGCCAGCAGCCTTCAGGCGGCGGGGGCTTACAATGAGCAGTTCTTC
NA NA TRBJ1-2 TRBV9 CASSVRGNYGYTF TGTGCCAGCAGCGTACGAGGGAACTATGGCTACACCTTC
TRBD1 few TRBJ2-2 TRBV19 CASSNAQGAFGELFF TGTGCCAGTAGCAACGCACAGGGGGCCTTCGGGGAGCTGTTTTTT
NA few TRBJ1-2 TRBV29-1 CSVAALRSGYTF TGCAGCGTTGCGGCTCTCAGGAGTGGCTACACCTTC
NA once TRBJ1-1 TRBV15 CATSREARSEAFF TGTGCCACCAGCAGAGAGGCACGGAGTGAAGCTTTCTTT
NA NA TRBJ1-4 TRBV30 CAWSVKGGYEKLFF TGTGCCTGGAGTGTAAAAGGGGGGTACGAAAAACTGTTTTTT
NA NA TRBJ2-1 TRBV7-3 CASSYSPLLDSSYNEQFF TGTGCCAGCAGCTACTCCCCCCTCCTGGATAGCTCCTACAATGAGCAGTTCTTC
TRBD2 NA TRBJ2-7 TRBV28 CASSSGGYEQYF TGTGCCAGCAGCTCGGGGGGCTACGAGCAGTACTTC
NA NA TRBJ1-2 TRBV25-1 CASSGGQSAYGYTF TGTGCCAGCAGTGGCGGACAGTCCGCCTATGGCTACACCTTC
NA NA TRBJ1-2 TRBV3-1/TRBV3-2 CASSPQIEYGYTF TGTGCCAGCAGCCCTCAGATAGAGTATGGCTACACCTTC
NA NA TRBJ1-1 TRBV12-3/TRBV12-4 CASSRATNTEAFF TGTGCCAGCAGTCGGGCGACGAACACTGAAGCTTTCTTT
NA once TRBJ2-5 TRBV6-5 CASSYTRGQETQYF TGTGCCAGCAGTTACACTCGGGGCCAAGAGACCCAGTACTTC
NA NA TRBJ2-5 TRBV7-2 CASSLAPGQETQYF TGTGCCAGCAGCTTAGCCCCGGGCCAAGAGACCCAGTACTTC
NA NA TRBJ2-7 TRBV7-8 CASSPVLFYEQYF TGTGCCAGCAGTCCAGTCCTGTTCTACGAGCAGTACTTC